Each of the 3 T cell receptor beta chains below was sequenced from the same sample in a study of radiotherapy plus CTLA-4 blockade in lung cancer. Sequencing used immunoSEQ multiplex PCR; TCRdb keeps in-frame clones, though not all of them. The sample has roughly 110,000 clones, about 84% seen once. This material consisted of peripheral blood, taken from a patient treated with radiotherapy plus ipilimumab. Every receptor here comes from a human donor with non-small cell lung cancer that progressed on radiotherapy plus ipilimumab. Some clones in this sample may be carry-over from other donors' samples.

The chain employs TRBV28 and TRBJ2-4, with 10 bases lining up with TRBD1. Trimming at V came to 2 bases and at J to 9 bases, leaving 7 bases not matched to a gene. This CDR3 has 15 amino acids. Germline assignment: CDR1 MDHEN and CDR2 SYDVKM. This CDR3 reads CASSLPTGGGGIQYF. The CDR3 region has the DNA TGTGCCAGCAGTTTACCGACAGGGGGCGGTGGCATTCAGTACTTC.

The chain recombines TRBV7-8 with TRBJ1-2, with D possibly TRBD1 on 5 matching bases. The CDR3 loop spans 14 amino acids. In germline, CDR1 is SGHVS, CDR2 FQNEAQ. V lost 1 base to trimming and J lost 4 bases, with 10 bases between them. Written as DNA, the CDR3 is TGTGCCAGCAGCTTAGGCGGGGCTGTCTATGGCTACACCTTC. It codes for CASSLGGAVYGYTF.

V usage is TRBV6-4 and J usage is TRBJ1-2; D may be TRBD1 (5 bases). Trimming cost V 4 bases and J 8 bases, with 20 bases left between them. The germline CDR1 and CDR2 sequences are MRHNA and SNTAGT. The CDR3 extends over 15 amino acids. Here the CDR3 DNA reads TGTGCCAGCAGTGCATCCCCGGGACCCTCTTGGGGCTACACCTTC. Translated: CASSASPGPSWGYTF.